A single sample is the source of the 20 T cell receptor beta chains below, sequenced in a study of shared clonotypes between healthy human individuals. Naive CD8 cells comprised CD45RO-negative, CCR7-positively selected cells, excluding terminally differentiated effector memory CD45RA+ cells. Profiled with immunoSEQ multiplex PCR; TCRdb holds only in-frame clones, not every one. The data show about 2,100,000 clones, 93% seen once. Sequencing input: naive CD8+ T cells from PBMCs. Receptors originate from a young man in good health. Some clones in this sample may be carry-over from other donors' samples.

The rearrangement uses TRBV4-1 and TRBJ1-1; D is unresolved. The V and J ends lost 0 bases and 0 bases respectively, with 8 bases between them. The CDR3 is 15 residues long. Germline-derived CDR1 and CDR2 are MGHRA and YSYEKL. The CDR3 loop reads CASSQDKFMNTEAFF. The DNA of the CDR3 is TGCGCCAGCAGCCAAGATAAGTTTATGAACACTGAAGCTTTCTTT.

V and J are TRBV28 and TRBJ2-7; D uncertain. The germline V and J ends were trimmed by 4 bases and 2 bases, with 15 bases remaining between them. From germline, CDR1 is MDHEN and CDR2 SYDVKM. This CDR3 has 15 amino acids. CDR3: CASSSYGESPYEQYF. CDR3 in DNA: TGTGCCAGCAGTTCCTACGGAGAGTCCCCCTACGAGCAGTACTTC.

The chain uses TRBV30 and TRBJ2-1; no clear D gene. The germline V gene encodes CDR1 GTSNPN and CDR2 SVGIG (reference sequence). CDR3 length: 14 amino acids. V was pared by 4 bases and J by 3 bases, with 13 bases between. The CDR3 DNA reads TGTGCCTGGAAAGGCGGTACGGTCTACAATGAGCAGTTCTTC. Protein product: CAWKGGTVYNEQFF.

The V gene is TRBV9, the J gene TRBJ2-5; maybe TRBD2 (5 bases). Germline V gene lookup returns CDR1 SGDLS and CDR2 YYNGEE. This CDR3 is 14 amino acids long. Trimming removed 3 bases from V and 1 base from J, with 10 bases in between. The CDR3 nucleotides read TGTGCCAGCAGCGACGGACTCCTCCAAGAGACCCAGTACTTC. This codes for CASSDGLLQETQYF.

The chain combines TRBV6-5 with TRBJ2-1; D not certain. The CDR3 runs 15 residues. The germline V gene has CDR1 MNHEY and CDR2 SVGAGI. V was clipped by 0 bases and J by 2 bases, with 8 bases between them. This chain's CDR3 is CASSYSRVPYNEQFF. In DNA, the CDR3 is TGTGCCAGCAGTTACTCTAGGGTCCCCTACAATGAGCAGTTCTTC.

V usage is TRBV9 and J usage is TRBJ2-5; TRBD2 matches at 7 bases. Germline lookup yields CDR1 SGDLS and CDR2 YYNGEE. This CDR3 is 18 amino acids long. V lost 5 bases and J lost 2; bases outside the gene matches: 18. CDR3 sequence (DNA): TGTGCCAGCAGTTCCGGCCCCCTCCGGGAGGAGGCTCAAGAGACCCAGTACTTC. It specifies CASSSGPLREEAQETQYF.

V gene TRBV7-9 combines with J gene TRBJ2-7, with D possibly called TRBD1 or TRBD2 (5 bases each). V dropped 1 base and J dropped 8 bases, with 12 bases sitting between them. Germline lookup yields CDR1 SEHNR and CDR2 FQNEAQ (reference sequence). The CDR3 extends over 13 amino acids. The CDR3 is CASSLGDLGQQYF. In DNA, the CDR3 is TGTGCCAGCAGCTTAGGGGACCTCGGGCAGCAGTACTTC.

The genes are TRBV9 and TRBJ1-2; 12 bases line up with TRBD1. CDR3 length: 18 residues. Germline CDR1 is SGDLS and CDR2 is YYNGEE. V shed 4 bases and J 4 bases; nucleotides not matched to a gene: 14. CDR3 sequence: CASSIDKRDRGRSYGYTF. CDR3 coding DNA: TGTGCCAGCAGCATTGACAAACGGGACAGGGGGCGAAGCTATGGCTACACCTTC.

The V call is TRBV19, the J call TRBJ2-2; no clear D gene. Per the germline V gene, CDR1 is LNHDA and CDR2 is SQIVND (reference sequence). The CDR3 covers 14 residues. V lost 8 bases, J lost 0 bases, and 10 bases lay in between. Written as DNA, the CDR3 is TGTGCCAGTCGCCCCACCGCGAACACCGGGGAGCTGTTTTTT. Protein: CASRPTANTGELFF.

The chain couples TRBV28 to TRBJ2-1, with a possible D match to TRBD2 (6 bases). Germline CDR1 and CDR2: MDHEN and SYDVKM. Trimming removed 5 bases from V and 10 bases from J, with 12 bases in between. This CDR3 is 12 amino acids long. CDR3 sequence: CASSPGAEEQFF. The DNA for the CDR3 is TGTGCCAGCAGTCCGGGAGCAGAGGAGCAGTTCTTC.

V usage is TRBV5-5 and J usage is TRBJ1-1; a weak D match, TRBD1 (6 bases). The CDR3 has 17 amino acids. Between the trimmed V and J ends, which lost 0 bases and 4 bases, there was a span of 19 bases. CDR1 and CDR2 (germline): SGHKS, YYEKEE (reference sequence). In nucleotides, the CDR3 is TGTGCCAGCAGCTTGGGGGACACAGCCTCGGTTGGCACTGAAGCTTTCTTT. This translates into CASSLGDTASVGTEAFF.

V usage is TRBV2 and J usage is TRBJ2-1; TRBD2 is a possible D gene (6 bases). V lost 10 bases and J lost 8, with 18 bases in between. Per the germline V gene, CDR1 is SNHLY and CDR2 is FYNNEI. This CDR3 is 13 amino acids long. The DNA for the CDR3 is TGTGCCACCCTGGGAACTAGCATGGATGAGCAGTTCTTC. It specifies CATLGTSMDEQFF.

Comments on this clone: The junction and the germline gene differ at one end; a read error may be behind it. The chain has TRBV9 and TRBJ2-3, with 7 bases aligning to TRBD2. Germline V gene data show CDR1 as SGDLS and CDR2 as YYNGEE. CDR3 length equals 13 residues. CDR3 bases: TGTGCCAGCAGCGTAGGGCGGGGAGGGCCCCTGGGGTTT. Residues: CASSVGRGGPLGF.

The chain recombines TRBV7-9 with TRBJ2-1, with D unresolved. CDR1 is SEHNR, CDR2 FQNEAQ, per germline (reference sequence). V lost 11 bases and J lost 7, with 18 bases in between. The CDR3 is 13 residues long. This CDR3 reads CAGGGINGNEQFF. CDR3 DNA: TGTGCCGGCGGTGGCATAAATGGGAATGAGCAGTTCTTC.

In regard to this clone: The sample contains more than one DNA sequence encoding this CDR3. The rearrangement uses TRBV9 and TRBJ1-1, with 9 positions matching TRBD1. The CDR3 loop spans 14 amino acids. Germline loops: CDR1 SGDLS, CDR2 YYNGEE. Unmatched junction bases numbered 6, after V lost 4 bases and J lost 5 bases. CDR3 DNA sequence: TGTGCCAGCAGCCCTTGGGACAGGGTTACTGAAGCTTTCTTT. This gives the protein CASSPWDRVTEAFF.

The rearrangement uses TRBV11-2 and TRBJ2-1; D not certain. This CDR3 region has 16 residues. V was trimmed by 0 bases and J by 4 bases, leaving 13 bases between them. The germline CDR1 and CDR2 sequences are SGHAT and FQNNGV. CDR3 protein: CASSLERLPPYNEQFF. CDR3 nucleotide sequence: TGTGCCAGCAGCTTAGAGCGACTCCCACCGTACAATGAGCAGTTCTTC.

The rearrangement joins TRBV27 to TRBJ2-7; either TRBD1 or TRBD2 may fit D (6 bases each). Germline assignment: CDR1 MNHEY and CDR2 SMNVEV (reference sequence). The V end was cut by 2 bases, the J end by 6 bases, with 17 bases between. The CDR3 is 15 residues long. CDR3 sequence (DNA): TGTGCCAGCAGTTTAGAACAGGGACTTGTTCGCGAGCAGTACTTC. Translated, it gives CASSLEQGLVREQYF.

The chain joins TRBV4-1 to TRBJ1-5, with D perhaps matching TRBD1 (5 bases). CDR3 length equals 16 residues. Deletions cut 2 bases from V and 6 bases from J, with 17 bases between. Germline V gene data show CDR1 as MGHRA and CDR2 as YSYEKL. CDR3 loop: CASSQYGGKETQPQHF. CDR3 coding DNA: TGCGCCAGCAGCCAATATGGGGGAAAAGAAACTCAGCCCCAGCATTTT.

The rearrangement uses TRBV9 and TRBJ2-7; 12 nucleotides match TRBD2. Germline trimming cut 0 bases from V and 5 bases from J; bases unmatched to any gene: 6. The CDR3 sequence is 16 residues long. Germline V gene lookup returns CDR1 SGDLS and CDR2 YYNGEE. In DNA form, the CDR3 reads TGTGCCAGCAGCGTAGGACTAGCGGGAGCTTCCGACGAGCAGTACTTC. Amino acid sequence: CASSVGLAGASDEQYF.

CDR3 residues: CASSPGQGSNEKLFF. The DNA for the CDR3 is TGTGCCAGCAGTCCCGGACAGGGTTCTAATGAAAAACTGTTTTTT. This chain uses TRBV27 with TRBJ1-4; 8 bases match TRBD1. Germline-derived CDR1 and CDR2 are MNHEY and SMNVEV (reference sequence). The CDR3 is 15 amino acids. J lost 3 bases, V lost 5 bases, and 5 bases had no gene match.